This section outlines one T cell receptor (beta chain) sequence together with its context. This record comes from a study of T cell changes during pregnancy in multiple sclerosis. Measured with immunoSEQ multiplex PCR; TCRdb has only the in-frame clones, and not every one. This sample has about 47,000 clones; 90% to 95% occur once, and the top ten carry 2.2%. V was clipped by 5 bases and J by 3 bases; unmatched bases: 7. The CDR3 is 15 amino acids. Germline V gene lookup returns CDR1 SGHTA and CDR2 FQGNSA. The chain recombines TRBV7-2 with TRBJ1-3, with 7 bases fitting TRBD1. This clonotype was obtained from a female donor with multiple sclerosis, enrolled in a pregnancy study. This material consisted of peripheral blood, taken in the third trimester of pregnancy. CDR3 DNA sequence: TGTGCCAGCAGCGTTACAGGGGTTGGTGGAAACACCATATATTTT. Protein product: CASSVTGVGGNTIYF.